A single sample gave rise to the 25 T cell receptor beta chains below, sequenced in a study of OX40 agonist ivuxolimab in advanced cancers. Using immunoSEQ multiplex PCR, the repertoire was profiled, and TCRdb retains in-frame clones only, with some absent. The sample holds fewer than 70,000 clones, approximately 89% seen once. Sample: CD4+ or CD8+ T cells sorted from blood, taken in a trial of the OX40 agonist ivuxolimab. The receptor source for this set is an adult with an advanced solid tumor such as melanoma, head and neck, liver or kidney cancer.

This chain's CDR3 is CASGRTSSSYEQYF. As DNA, the CDR3 is TGTGCCAGTGGGCGGACTTCGAGCTCCTACGAGCAGTACTTC. The chain carries TRBV19 and TRBJ2-7, with a weak D call TRBD2 (5 bases). The CDR3 runs 14 residues. V was trimmed by 8 bases and J by 0 bases, leaving 14 bases between them. Germline V gene sequence: CDR1 LNHDA, CDR2 SQIVND (reference sequence).

The rearrangement uses TRBV9 and TRBJ1-2; D is possibly TRBD1 (5 bases). CDR3 size: 15 residues. The V and J ends lost 4 bases and 5 bases respectively, with 18 bases between them. Germline loops: CDR1 SGDLS, CDR2 YYNGEE. CDR3 residues: CASSPSGGVGYGYTF. The CDR3 DNA sequence: TGTGCCAGCAGCCCGAGCGGGGGGGTCGGGTATGGCTACACCTTC.

The chain links TRBV5-1 to TRBJ1-1; 7 nucleotides match TRBD1. The J segment lost 1 base and the V segment lost 3 bases, leaving 3 bases of the junction unmatched. Germline loops: CDR1 SGHRS, CDR2 YFSETQ. CDR3 length: 14 amino acids. This CDR3 is CASSWGQTNTEAFF. Written as DNA, the CDR3 is TGCGCCAGCAGCTGGGGACAGACGAACACTGAAGCTTTCTTT.

This clone was seen once. The chain carries TRBV15 and TRBJ2-3; 9 bases line up with TRBD2. V gave up 3 bases and J gave up 6 bases; unmatched junction bases: 13. The CDR3 has 17 amino acids. Germline-derived CDR1 and CDR2 are LNHNV and YYDKDF (reference sequence). CDR3 in amino acids: CATSSTSGLTQRDTQYF. The CDR3 DNA follows: TGTGCCACCAGCAGCACTAGCGGGCTCACCCAGCGGGATACGCAGTATTTT.

The chain recombines TRBV29-1 with TRBJ2-3; D possibly uses TRBD1 or TRBD2 (5 bases each). The CDR3 extends over 12 amino acids. Per the germline V gene, CDR1 is SQVTM and CDR2 is ANQGSEA. The V and J ends lost 7 bases and 4 bases respectively, with 12 bases between them. CDR3: CSAGLSADTQYF. The CDR3 DNA is TGCAGCGCGGGGCTGTCAGCAGATACGCAGTATTTT.

This rearrangement joins TRBV6-1 to TRBJ2-5; 7 nucleotides match TRBD2. The CDR3 is 15 amino acids. Germline V gives CDR1 MNHNS, CDR2 SASEGT. Trimming removed 7 bases from V and 4 bases from J; junction bases left unmatched: 12. The CDR3 protein is CASIIGLGRGETQYF. In nucleotides, the CDR3 is TGTGCCAGCATTATAGGACTAGGTCGTGGAGAGACCCAGTACTTC.

The chain carries TRBV6-5 and TRBJ2-7; TRBD2 agrees at 9 bases. The CDR3 totals 15 residues. V dropped 6 bases and J dropped 2; count of bases not matched to a gene: 8. From germline, CDR1 is MNHEY and CDR2 SVGAGI. In DNA, the CDR3 is TGTGCCAGCAGCCGACAGACTAGCGGCACCTACGAGCAGTACTTC. Its translation: CASSRQTSGTYEQYF.

The chain uses TRBV6-1 and TRBJ2-5; 8 positions agree with TRBD1. The ends lost 6 bases at V and 4 bases at J; junction bases unmatched: 4. The germline gives CDR1 MNHNS, CDR2 SASEGT. This CDR3 is built from 13 residues. CDR3 sequence: CASSRDRGETQYF. In DNA form, the CDR3 reads TGTGCCAGCAGCCGAGACAGGGGAGAGACCCAGTACTTC.

This clone was recorded a few times. This sequence joins TRBV6-1 and TRBJ2-7, with D possibly matching TRBD2 (7 bases). V was trimmed by 1 base and J by 3 bases, leaving 19 bases between them. The germline gives CDR1 MNHNS, CDR2 SASEGT. The CDR3 runs 17 residues. CDR3 sequence reads: CASSEVRGGGTLYEQYF. As DNA, the CDR3 is TGTGCCAGCAGTGAAGTACGAGGGGGGGGAACTCTCTACGAGCAGTACTTC.

The chain combines TRBV7-8 with TRBJ1-1; no clear D gene. The V and J ends lost 1 base and 0 bases respectively, with 12 bases between them. Germline lookup yields CDR1 SGHVS and CDR2 FQNEAQ. The CDR3 contains 16 residues. The CDR3 DNA sequence: TGTGCCAGCAGCTTAGGGACCCTCGGGATGAACACTGAAGCTTTCTTT. This gives the protein CASSLGTLGMNTEAFF.

The chain has TRBV2 and TRBJ1-2; D is perhaps TRBD1 (5 bases). The CDR3 sequence is 14 residues long. V lost 5 bases and J lost 10, with 20 bases in between. The germline gives CDR1 SNHLY, CDR2 FYNNEI. CDR3 DNA sequence: TGTGCCAGCAGTACCGGGACTAATGCGCGACTCTACACCTTC. Translated, it gives CASSTGTNARLYTF.

The V and J genes are TRBV6-5 and TRBJ1-1; no firm D call. V was clipped by 2 bases and J by 1 base, with 11 bases between them. The length of the CDR3 is 15 residues. Germline V gene lookup returns CDR1 MNHEY and CDR2 SVGAGI. CDR3 coding DNA: TGTGCCAGCAGTTACGACCACAGTAAGAACACTGAAGCTTTCTTT. Translated: CASSYDHSKNTEAFF.

V and J are TRBV29-1 and TRBJ1-2; D uncertain. Trimming left V 3 bases short and J 4 bases short, with 15 bases between. The CDR3 extends over 14 amino acids. Germline V gene data show CDR1 as SQVTM and CDR2 as ANQGSEA. The CDR3 region has the DNA TGCAGCGTTGACTTAAGGGAGCGTAGCTATGGCTACACCTTC. This gives the protein CSVDLRERSYGYTF.

This chain connects TRBV7-9 to TRBJ1-1; no clear D. CDR3 length: 15 amino acids. Trimming removed 1 base from V and 0 bases from J, with 9 bases in between. Per the germline V gene, CDR1 is SEHNR and CDR2 is FQNEAQ (reference sequence). As DNA, the CDR3 is TGTGCCAGCAGCTTAGGCGCCCAGCTGAACACTGAAGCTTTCTTT. Its translation: CASSLGAQLNTEAFF.

CDR3 amino acids: CASSPRTGELFF. The CDR3 DNA reads TGTGCCAGCAGTCCGAGGACCGGGGAGCTGTTTTTT. The chain uses TRBV6-5 and TRBJ2-2; D gene unclear. Looked up from germline, CDR1 is MNHEY and CDR2 is SVGAGI. The CDR3 has 12 amino acids. Between the trimmed V and J ends, which lost 5 bases and 5 bases, there was a span of 6 bases.

V and J are TRBV4-1 and TRBJ2-3, with D hard to call. The length of the CDR3 is 16 residues. Germline V gene lookup returns CDR1 MGHRA and CDR2 YSYEKL. The V gene lost 0 bases and the J gene lost 4 bases, with 14 bases spanning the gap. The CDR3: CASSQDTTFSSDTQYF. The CDR3 nucleotides read TGCGCCAGCAGCCAAGACACGACCTTCTCTTCAGATACGCAGTATTTT.

The chain recombines TRBV29-1 with TRBJ1-1, with D perhaps matching TRBD1 (5 bases). Looked up from germline, CDR1 is SQVTM and CDR2 is ANQGSEA. V was trimmed by 6 bases and J by 0 bases, leaving 11 bases between them. This CDR3 spans 13 amino acids. The CDR3 sequence: CSVAGRVNTEAFF. As DNA, the CDR3 is TGCAGCGTCGCCGGCAGGGTGAACACTGAAGCTTTCTTT.

The gene calls are TRBV2 and TRBJ1-1; possibly TRBD1 for D (5 bases). The V end lost 3 bases, the J end lost 0 bases, and 11 bases lay between the germline ends. The CDR3 covers 15 residues. CDR1 and CDR2 from the germline V gene are SNHLY and FYNNEI. CDR3 amino acids: CASSEGVLMNTEAFF. In nucleotides, the CDR3 is TGTGCCAGCAGTGAGGGGGTCCTCATGAACACTGAAGCTTTCTTT.

The chain is built from TRBV7-9 and TRBJ2-5, with D possibly being TRBD1 (6 bases). This CDR3 has 13 amino acids. Germline V gene lookup returns CDR1 SEHNR and CDR2 FQNEAQ (reference sequence). Trimming took 5 bases from V and 5 from J, leaving 12 bases between them. DNA for the CDR3: TGTGCCAGCAGCCCAGGGGTCGTGGAGACCCAGTACTTC. Protein product: CASSPGVVETQYF.

This chain joins TRBV27 and TRBJ2-3, with 11 bases identical to TRBD2. CDR1 is MNHEY and CDR2 is SMNVEV in the germline V gene (reference sequence). The length of the CDR3 is 17 residues. V dropped 0 bases and J dropped 6; count of bases not matched to a gene: 8. CDR3 bases: TGTGCCAGCAGTTTATCGATAGCTAGCGGGGGGCACGATACGCAGTATTTT. Its translation is CASSLSIASGGHDTQYF.

The J gene is TRBJ1-6, the V gene TRBV10-1; D is unclear. This CDR3 is 13 amino acids long. Trimming stripped 8 bases from V and 7 bases from J, with 12 bases between. Germline V gene sequence: CDR1 WNHNN, CDR2 SYGVQD (reference sequence). CDR3 residues: CASQSSGNSPLHF. CDR3 DNA sequence: TGCGCCAGCCAATCGTCCGGGAATTCACCCCTCCACTTT.

The table lists this clone with a few counts. The rearrangement joins TRBV2 to TRBJ2-3; 7 bases are shared with TRBD2. Germline values: CDR1 SNHLY, CDR2 FYNNEI. This CDR3 has 11 residues. Unmatched junction bases numbered 0, after V lost 8 bases and J lost 4 bases. CDR3 DNA: TGTGCCAGCGGGGGGGCAGATACGCAGTATTTT. Its translation is CASGGADTQYF.

The CDR3 spells CASSLVPETQYF. Written as DNA, the CDR3 is TGTGCCAGCAGCTTAGTCCCCGAGACCCAGTACTTC. This rearrangement joins TRBV7-6 to TRBJ2-5; D is uncertain. From germline, CDR1 is SGHVS and CDR2 FNYEAQ. V lost 1 base, J lost 5 bases, and 5 bases lay in between. The CDR3 is 12 amino acids.

V and J are TRBV7-9 and TRBJ2-1; TRBD1 matches at 10 bases. The germline V gene has CDR1 SEHNR and CDR2 FQNEAQ (reference sequence). V dropped 5 bases and J dropped 6; count of bases not matched to a gene: 13. This CDR3 is 17 amino acids long. CDR3 coding DNA: TGTGCCAGCAGCAAGGGGGGACAGGGGTATCTTCTCAATGAGCAGTTCTTC. It is translated as CASSKGGQGYLLNEQFF.

The rearrangement links TRBV7-2 to TRBJ2-7; D may correspond to TRBD1 or TRBD2 (7 bases each). This CDR3 has 17 residues. V lost 2 bases to trimming and J lost 5 bases, with 22 bases between them. Germline V gene sequence: CDR1 SGHTA, CDR2 FQGNSA. CDR3 DNA sequence: TGTGCCAGCAGCTTATCCCCCAGGGGGTCGAGCGGGGACGAGCAGTACTTC. It codes for CASSLSPRGSSGDEQYF.